This T cell receptor beta chain was sequenced in a study of blood T cell repertoires in COVID-19. As for the study in general: Sites in the United States, Italy and Spain provided acute and convalescent COVID-19 samples. T cells, B-cell-depleted T cells, or PBMCs supplied cDNA or gDNA.

In the source study's methods: Nucleated cell number was recorded as an estimate derived from reference gene primer amplification. Profiling relied on immunoSEQ multiplex PCR, and the TCRdb table lists in-frame clones only, not all of them. V and J calls and clone size are copied from that table; D and trimming were computed from the DNA. The profile shows about 220,000 clones, approximately 81% of them singletons. The CDR3 runs to 16 residues. Germline V gene lookup returns CDR1 SGHAT and CDR2 FQNNGV. V was cut by 2 bases and J by 4 bases, with 14 bases left in between. The sequenced sample consisted of peripheral blood. The V gene is TRBV11-2, the J gene TRBJ1-4; D is perhaps TRBD1 (6 bases). This TCR derives from a woman of 80 years or more with acute or convalescent COVID-19. Here the CDR3 reads CASSLWGRGNNEKLFF. CDR3 in DNA: TGTGCCAGCAGCTTATGGGGAAGGGGGAATAATGAAAAACTGTTTTTT.